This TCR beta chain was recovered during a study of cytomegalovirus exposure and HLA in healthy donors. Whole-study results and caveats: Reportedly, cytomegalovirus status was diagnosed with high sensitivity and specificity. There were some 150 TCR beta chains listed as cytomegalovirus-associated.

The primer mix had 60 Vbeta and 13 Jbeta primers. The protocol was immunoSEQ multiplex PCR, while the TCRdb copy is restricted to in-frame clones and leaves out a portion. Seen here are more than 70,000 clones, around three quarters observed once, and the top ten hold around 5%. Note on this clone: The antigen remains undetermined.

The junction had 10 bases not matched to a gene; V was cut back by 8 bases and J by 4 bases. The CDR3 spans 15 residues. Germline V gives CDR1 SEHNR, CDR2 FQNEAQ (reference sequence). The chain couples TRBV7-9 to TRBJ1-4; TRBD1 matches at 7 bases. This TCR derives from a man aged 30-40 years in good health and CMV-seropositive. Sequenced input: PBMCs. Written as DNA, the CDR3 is TGTGCCAGCGGGTTCAGGACAGGAGTTAATGAAAAACTGTTTTTT. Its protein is CASGFRTGVNEKLFF.